This T cell receptor beta chain was sequenced for a study of blood T cell repertoires in COVID-19. Turning to the study itself: The United States, Italy and Spain provided the acute and convalescent COVID-19 samples.

Profiled with immunoSEQ multiplex PCR; TCRdb holds only in-frame clones, not every one. Among around 40,000 clones listed, approximately 87% were seen once. Seattle's enrolled individuals joined amid active infection and were then monitored longitudinally. Trimming shortened V by 2 bases and J by 10 bases, and 17 bases separated the two germline ends. This CDR3 has 14 amino acids. Germline V gene sequence: CDR1 GTSNPN, CDR2 SVGIG (reference sequence). The chain recombines TRBV30 with TRBJ1-4, with D perhaps TRBD1 (5 bases). The receptor was derived from a man aged 35 to 55 with COVID-19, enrolled during active disease. The sample taken for sequencing was peripheral blood. For the CDR3, the DNA is TGTGCCTGGAGTCAAGGCGTCACCGGGGGAAAACTGTTTTTT. Amino acid sequence: CAWSQGVTGGKLFF.